This passage covers 27 T cell receptor beta chains from one sample sequenced in a study of blood T cells in healthy people across ages. A second roughly 7 to 12 cycle PCR used barcoded and J-beta primers. TCRdb independently ran MiXCR on the 5' RACE reads; one entry per CDR3 protein. The data contain approximately 900,000 distinct CDR3 sequences, about 28% of them singletons. These data also formed part of another study, on T cells of mothers and their children.

Source material: blood. The receptors here all came from a middle-aged woman in good health.

The chain combines TRBV28 with TRBJ2-4; TRBD1 matches at 7 bases. V shed 6 bases, J shed 4 bases, and the junction held 3 bases outside the gene matches. CDR3 length: 13 amino acids. Germline V gene data show CDR1 as MDHEN and CDR2 as SYDVKM. The chain's CDR3 is CASSRQGKNIQYF. CDR3 sequence (DNA): TGTGCCAGCAGCCGACAGGGTAAAAACATTCAGTACTTC. Using reference TRBV28 and TRBJ2-4 for the parts outside the CDR3, the full variable domain is DVKVTQSSRYLVKRTGEKVFLECVQDMDHENMFWYRQDPGLGLRLIYFSYDVKMKEKGDIPEGYSVSREKKERFSLILESASTNQTSMYLCASSRQGKNIQYFGAGTRLSVL.

On this clonotype itself: An end of the junction does not agree with germline; a read error may underlie this. V and J are TRBV7-9 and TRBJ1-1, with D possibly matching TRBD1 (6 bases). CDR3 length: 15 amino acids. The germline gives CDR1 SEHNR, CDR2 FQNEAQ (reference sequence). CDR3 amino acids: CTSRVGGSLYTEAFF. In DNA, the CDR3 is TGTACCAGCAGGGTAGGGGGGTCTCTCTACACTGAAGCTTTCTTT.

On this clonotype: One junction end disagrees with the germline gene, perhaps due to a read error. V usage is TRBV7-6 and J usage is TRBJ2-1; no clear D gene. From germline, CDR1 is SGHVS and CDR2 FNYEAQ. The length of the CDR3 is 12 residues. The CDR3 loop reads CASSASRRERFF. The CDR3 bases are TGTGCCAGCAGCGCCTCTAGACGCGAGCGGTTCTTC.

This clonotype came up once. Germline is not matched at one junction end, which may reflect a read error. The genes are TRBV29-1 and TRBJ1-1; D might be TRBD1 (6 bases). This CDR3 has 16 residues. Germline CDR1 is SQVTM and CDR2 is ANQGSEA. In nucleotides, the CDR3 is TGCGGCGTTGAAACAGCCGGGACAAGGGCGAACACTGAAGCTTTCTTT. It codes for CGVETAGTRANTEAFF.

As DNA, the CDR3 is TGTGCCAGCAGCTTAGCAGTAGAGGTTGGGGAGCAGTACTTC. This codes for CASSLAVEVGEQYF. This chain uses TRBV7-6 with TRBJ2-5; D might be TRBD2 (5 bases). The CDR3 is 14 amino acids. Germline V gives CDR1 SGHVS, CDR2 FNYEAQ. V was cut by 0 bases and J by 11 bases, with 16 bases left in between.

This clonotype was observed a handful of times. The chain links TRBV20-1 to TRBJ2-3; D ambiguous. The ends were cut back, 4 bases at V and 8 bases at J, with 10 bases in the middle. The CDR3 extends over 11 amino acids. The germline V gene encodes CDR1 DFQATT and CDR2 SNEGSKA (reference sequence). CDR3 in DNA: TGCAGTGCTATGTCGGCAGGTACGCAGTATTTT. Translated: CSAMSAGTQYF.

Comments on this clonotype: A read error may account for a junction end that differs from germline. The chain couples TRBV5-1 to TRBJ1-2, with D perhaps matching TRBD1 (5 bases). The CDR3 runs to 16 residues. The germline CDR1 and CDR2 sequences are SGHRS and YFSETQ. The CDR3 protein is CAGSLELPGGLDGYTF. The DNA for the CDR3 is TGCGCCGGCAGCTTGGAGCTTCCTGGGGGTTTGGATGGCTACACCTTC.

The chain uses TRBV7-9 and TRBJ2-3; 7 nucleotides agree with TRBD1. V lost 5 bases, J lost 4 bases, and 9 bases stayed unmatched. The CDR3 length is 15 residues. Germline CDR1 and CDR2: SEHNR and FQNEAQ (reference sequence). CDR3 region: CASSDYRGFADTQYF. In DNA, the CDR3 is TGTGCCAGCAGCGACTACAGGGGATTTGCAGATACGCAGTATTTT.

This clonotype was picked up many times. The rearrangement links TRBV27 to TRBJ2-5, with TRBD1 matching 10 bases. V was pared by 5 bases and J by 5 bases, with 8 bases of the junction left unmatched. The CDR3 runs to 15 residues. The V gene's germline CDR1 is MNHEY and CDR2 SMNVEV (reference sequence). The chain's CDR3 is CASSRGQGVSETQYF. DNA of the CDR3: TGTGCCAGCAGTAGAGGACAGGGGGTCTCGGAGACCCAGTACTTC.

This clonotype was counted between two and nine times. The gene calls are TRBV6-5 and TRBJ1-1; possibly TRBD1 for D (5 bases). There are 13 residues in the CDR3. The germline V gene encodes CDR1 MNHEY and CDR2 SVGAGI. V was shortened by 6 bases and J by 6 bases, with 14 bases between the two germline ends. In DNA, the CDR3 is TGTGCCAGCAGGACCAGGGCATACGCTGAAGCTTTCTTT. It is translated as CASRTRAYAEAFF.

The gene calls are TRBV5-1 and TRBJ2-1, with D unresolved. Trimming removed 2 bases at V and 9 bases at J, with 12 bases between. Germline CDR1 SGHRS, CDR2 YFSETQ. The length of the CDR3 is 13 residues. For the CDR3, the DNA is TGCGCCAGCAGCTTCGGCAGGCTTAGTGAGCAGTTCTTC. Amino acids: CASSFGRLSEQFF.

About this clonotype: The conserved phenylalanine or tryptophan is not found at the CDR3 terminus, so this likely reflects a read error. V is TRBV3-1 and J is TRBJ2-6; D is unclear. V shed 4 bases and J shed 2 bases, with 3 bases lying between them. Looked up from germline, CDR1 is LGHDT and CDR2 is YNNKEL (reference sequence). CDR3 length: 13 amino acids. CDR3 residues: CASSLPGANVLTS. The CDR3, as DNA: TGTGCCAGCAGCCTACCTGGGGCCAACGTCCTGACTTCC.

This clonotype was observed many times. This chain links TRBV9 with TRBJ2-5; possible D gene TRBD1, 5 bases. This CDR3 has 13 residues. Germline assignment: CDR1 SGDLS and CDR2 YYNGEE. The V end was cut by 4 bases, the J end by 5 bases, with 12 bases between. The CDR3 reads CASSTQDGETQYF. CDR3 DNA: TGTGCCAGCAGCACACAGGACGGGGAGACCCAGTACTTC.

The V and J genes are TRBV5-1 and TRBJ2-3; tentative D call: TRBD1 (6 bases). Trimming removed 3 bases from V and 5 bases from J, with 13 bases in between. The V gene's germline CDR1 is SGHRS and CDR2 YFSETQ. The CDR3 spans 14 residues. The CDR3 DNA sequence: TGCGCCAGCAGCTCCCCAGGGGTGGGAGATACGCAGTATTTT. It specifies CASSSPGVGDTQYF.

The chain is built from TRBV9 and TRBJ2-2; 10 positions match TRBD2. The CDR3 is made up of 15 amino acids. V shed 4 bases, J shed 1 base, and the junction held 1 base outside the gene matches. Germline assignment: CDR1 SGDLS and CDR2 YYNGEE. CDR3 in DNA: TGTGCCAGCAGCTCTAGCGGGGGGAACACCGGGGAGCTGTTTTTT. Residues: CASSSSGGNTGELFF.

The rearrangement uses TRBV7-2 and TRBJ1-2; 8 bases map to TRBD1. The CDR3 has 14 residues. V trimming: 3 bases; J trimming: 8 bases; junction bases outside the gene matches: 8. Looked up from germline, CDR1 is SGHTA and CDR2 is FQGNSA. As DNA, the CDR3 is TGTGCCAGCAGCTTCGACCCTGGACAGGGAGGCTACACCTTC. Its protein product is CASSFDPGQGGYTF.

This clonotype appeared a few times. V is TRBV12-3 or TRBV12-4 and J is TRBJ1-2, with 8 positions matching TRBD1. Unmatched junction bases numbered 17, after V lost 0 bases and J lost 5 bases. The CDR3 sequence is 19 residues long. In DNA, the CDR3 is TGTGCCAGCAGTTTAGCACCAGGGGGCGAAAGCCCTCTTGCTTATGGCTACACCTTC. It yields the protein CASSLAPGGESPLAYGYTF.

This clonotype was recorded at least ten times. The V call is TRBV12-3 or TRBV12-4, the J call TRBJ2-1, with 8 bases aligning to TRBD2. The CDR3 length is 14 residues. J gave up 4 bases and V 5 bases, and 4 bases lay outside the gene matches. The CDR3 DNA follows: TGTGCCAGCAGTAGTAGCGGGGCATACAATGAGCAGTTCTTC. Protein: CASSSSGAYNEQFF.

The sample holds many counts of this clonotype. This chain connects TRBV7-3 to TRBJ2-7; a weak D match, TRBD1 (6 bases). The CDR3 runs 15 residues. The germline CDR1 and CDR2 sequences are SGHTA and FQGTGA. V gave up 2 bases and J gave up 3 bases, with 14 bases separating them. CDR3 DNA sequence: TGTGCCAGCAGCTTACTTCCAGGGGTGGGCTACGAGCAGTACTTC. Residues: CASSLLPGVGYEQYF.

The table lists this clonotype with a few counts. The rearrangement joins TRBV7-6 to TRBJ1-4, with TRBD1 identical over 7 bases. With 2 bases clipped from V and 3 bases from J, the junction kept 3 bases outside the gene matches. The CDR3 has 15 residues. Germline CDR1 is SGHVS and CDR2 is FNYEAQ. The CDR3 here is CASSLNRGPNEKLFF. The CDR3 DNA reads TGTGCCAGCAGCTTAAACAGGGGCCCTAATGAAAAACTGTTTTTT.

CDR3: CAWKPTASGNTIYF. Written as DNA, the CDR3 is TGTGCCTGGAAACCCACCGCCTCTGGAAACACCATATATTTT. The chain joins TRBV30 to TRBJ1-3; unclear D gene. Germline CDR1 and CDR2: GTSNPN and SVGIG (reference sequence). The CDR3 totals 14 residues. The V end lost 4 bases, the J end lost 0 bases, and 10 bases lay between the germline ends.

The chain links TRBV6-5 to TRBJ2-7, with TRBD2 identical over 7 bases. This CDR3 contains 14 residues. The V gene's germline CDR1 is MNHEY and CDR2 SVGAGI. V was pared by 2 bases and J by 2 bases, with 3 bases of the junction left unmatched. CDR3 in DNA: TGTGCCAGCAGTTACATGGGGGGGACCTACGAGCAGTACTTC. Protein: CASSYMGGTYEQYF.

This clonotype was counted only a few times. V is TRBV7-3 and J is TRBJ2-3; D is undetermined. The germline V and J ends were trimmed by 5 bases and 0 bases, with 12 bases remaining between them. The CDR3 consists of 15 residues. Looked up from germline, CDR1 is SGHTA and CDR2 is FQGTGA. CDR3: CASSRDGLSTDTQYF. The CDR3 coding sequence is TGTGCCAGCAGCCGTGACGGCTTAAGCACAGATACGCAGTATTTT.

The chain carries TRBV20-1 and TRBJ1-5; 9 nucleotides match TRBD1. J lost 1 base, V lost 4 bases, and 20 bases had no gene match. The CDR3 has 20 residues. The germline V gene encodes CDR1 DFQATT and CDR2 SNEGSKA (reference sequence). CDR3 amino acids: CSATSYPPGQGFLSNQPQHF. The CDR3 nucleotides read TGCAGTGCTACTAGCTACCCCCCGGGACAGGGTTTTCTCAGCAATCAGCCCCAGCATTTT.

The chain joins TRBV12-3 or TRBV12-4 to TRBJ1-5, with 7 bases fitting TRBD1. Trimming took 3 bases from V and 1 from J; bases not matched to a gene: 3. The CDR3 is 15 amino acids. The CDR3 region has the DNA TGTGCCAGCAGTTTCGGGGGACAGAGCAATCAGCCCCAGCATTTT. As protein: CASSFGGQSNQPQHF.

Points on this clonotype: Since a much larger clone is just one base distant, this may be a read error. The chain joins TRBV7-2 to TRBJ2-7, with 8 bases fitting TRBD1. The V gene end was trimmed by 7 bases and the J gene end by 3 bases; junction bases not matched to a gene: 2. Germline V gives CDR1 SGHTA, CDR2 FQGNSA. CDR3 length equals 12 residues. CDR3 in amino acids: CASTDRVYEQYF. In nucleotides, the CDR3 is TGTGCCAGCACGGACAGGGTCTACGAGCAGTACTTC.

This clonotype has only a few counts. The rearrangement joins TRBV5-1 to TRBJ1-6; 8 nucleotides match TRBD1. The CDR3 extends over 17 amino acids. J lost 0 bases, V lost 4 bases, and 6 bases had no gene match. Germline lookup yields CDR1 SGHRS and CDR2 YFSETQ. DNA for the CDR3: TGCGCCAGCAGCCCGGGACAGGCCAGCTCCTATAATTCACCCCTCCACTTT. As protein: CASSPGQASSYNSPLHF.